This TCR beta chain was recorded in a study of cytomegalovirus exposure and HLA in healthy donors. Regarding the study as a whole: The TCR clusters that emerged in the first cohort tended, a later analysis found, to co-occur in the approximately 120 validation repertoires. Cytomegalovirus status was reportedly diagnosed by the classifier with high specificity and sensitivity.

The table came from immunoSEQ multiplex PCR; TCRdb's copy has only in-frame clones and leaves some out. In the table there are roughly 150,000 clones, approximately 90% of which are singletons. The CDR3 consists of 15 residues. The germline V gene encodes CDR1 SGHRS and CDR2 YFSETQ. Trimming took off 4 bases at V and 2 bases at J, with 15 bases between the two ends. About this clone: Antigen: not known.

The sample comprised PBMCs. The clonotype was recovered from a man aged 18 to 29 in good health and CMV-seronegative. This rearrangement joins TRBV5-1 to TRBJ1-2; D is perhaps TRBD1 (5 bases). As DNA, the CDR3 is TGCGCCAGCAGCCTGGAGACAGCGAACAACTATGGCTACACCTTC. It translates to CASSLETANNYGYTF.